What follows is one TCR beta chain and its context. The antigen is unknown. The sample is drawn from a study of T cells in Graves' hyperthyroidism and ophthalmopathy. Points from the study as a whole: Blood also held most thyroid clonotypes expanded beyond 0.001.

The V gene end was trimmed by 6 bases and the J gene end by 1 base; junction bases not matched to a gene: 10. The CDR3 runs to 16 residues. In germline, CDR1 is MDHEN, CDR2 SYDVKM. RNA transcripts were the template for amplifying TCR beta CDR3 regions. The TCR CDR3 was amplified in a first-round RT-PCR using the HTBI primer set. TCRdb re-analysed the multiplex PCR reads in MiXCR, keeping a single row per CDR3 protein. The data contain more than 600,000 distinct CDR3 sequences, 16% of them singletons. The PBMCs were sourced from fresh peripheral blood (approximately 10 ml). The receptor comes from a man aged 18 to 30 with Graves' hyperthyroidism. The rearrangement joins TRBV28 to TRBJ2-5, with 8 bases fitting TRBD1. Sequenced input: blood. The CDR3 region is CASSEFGTGSQETQYF. The DNA of the CDR3 is TGTGCCAGCAGCGAATTTGGGACAGGATCCCAAGAGACCCAGTACTTC.